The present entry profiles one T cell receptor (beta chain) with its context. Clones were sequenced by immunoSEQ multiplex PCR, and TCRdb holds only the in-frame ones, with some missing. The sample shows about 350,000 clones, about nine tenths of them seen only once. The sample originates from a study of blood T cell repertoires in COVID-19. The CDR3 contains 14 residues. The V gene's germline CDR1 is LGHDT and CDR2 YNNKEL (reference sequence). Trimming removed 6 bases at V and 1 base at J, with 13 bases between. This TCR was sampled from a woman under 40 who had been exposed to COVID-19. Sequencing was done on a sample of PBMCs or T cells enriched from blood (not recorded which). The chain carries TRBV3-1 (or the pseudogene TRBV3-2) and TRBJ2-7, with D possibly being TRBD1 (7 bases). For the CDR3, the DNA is TGTGCCAGCAGTGCGGGACAGCCATCCTACGAGCAGTACTTC. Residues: CASSAGQPSYEQYF.